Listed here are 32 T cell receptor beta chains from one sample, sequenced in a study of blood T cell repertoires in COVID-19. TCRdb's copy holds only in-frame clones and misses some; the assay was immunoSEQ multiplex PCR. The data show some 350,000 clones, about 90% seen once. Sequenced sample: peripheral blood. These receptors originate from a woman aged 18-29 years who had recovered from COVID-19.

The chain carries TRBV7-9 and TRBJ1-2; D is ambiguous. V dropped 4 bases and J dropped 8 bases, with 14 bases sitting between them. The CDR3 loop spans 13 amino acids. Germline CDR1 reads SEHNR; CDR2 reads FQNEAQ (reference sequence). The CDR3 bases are TGTGCCAGCAGCTACGGTGAAGAAATGGGCTACACCTTC. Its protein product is CASSYGEEMGYTF.

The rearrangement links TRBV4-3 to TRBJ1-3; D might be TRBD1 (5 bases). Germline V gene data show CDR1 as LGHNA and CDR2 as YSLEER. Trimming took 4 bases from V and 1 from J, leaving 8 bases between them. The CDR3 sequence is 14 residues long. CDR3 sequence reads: CASSPTGSGNTIYF. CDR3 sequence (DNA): TGCGCCAGCAGCCCCACAGGATCTGGAAACACCATATATTTT.

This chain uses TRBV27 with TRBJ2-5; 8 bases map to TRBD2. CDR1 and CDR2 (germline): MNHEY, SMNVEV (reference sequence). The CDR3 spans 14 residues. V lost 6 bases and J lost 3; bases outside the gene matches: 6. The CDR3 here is CASRGSGMEETQYF. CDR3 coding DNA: TGTGCCAGCAGGGGTAGCGGGATGGAAGAGACCCAGTACTTC.

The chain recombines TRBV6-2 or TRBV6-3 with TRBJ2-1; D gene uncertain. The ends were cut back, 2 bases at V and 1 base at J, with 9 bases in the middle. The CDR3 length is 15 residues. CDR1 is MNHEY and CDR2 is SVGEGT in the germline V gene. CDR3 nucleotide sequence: TGTGCCAGCAGTTACGGGTCGGGTTCCTACAATGAGCAGTTCTTC. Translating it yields CASSYGSGSYNEQFF.

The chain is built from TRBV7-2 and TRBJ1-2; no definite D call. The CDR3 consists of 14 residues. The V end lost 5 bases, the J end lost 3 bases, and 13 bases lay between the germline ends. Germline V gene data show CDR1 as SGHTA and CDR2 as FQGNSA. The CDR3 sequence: CASSHPGFYYGYTF. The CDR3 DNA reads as TGTGCCAGCAGCCATCCGGGATTCTACTATGGCTACACCTTC.

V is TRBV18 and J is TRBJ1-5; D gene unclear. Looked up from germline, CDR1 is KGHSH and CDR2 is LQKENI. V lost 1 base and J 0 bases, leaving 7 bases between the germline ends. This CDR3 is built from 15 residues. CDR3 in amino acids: CASSPRGNSNQPQHF. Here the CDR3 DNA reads TGTGCCAGCTCACCACGAGGGAATAGCAATCAGCCCCAGCATTTT. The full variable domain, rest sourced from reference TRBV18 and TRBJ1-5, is NAGVMQNPRHLVRRRGQEARLRCSPMKGHSHVYWYRQLPEEGLKFMVYLQKENIIDESGMPKERFSAEFPKEGPSILRIQQVVRGDSAAYFCASSPRGNSNQPQHFGDGTRLSIL.

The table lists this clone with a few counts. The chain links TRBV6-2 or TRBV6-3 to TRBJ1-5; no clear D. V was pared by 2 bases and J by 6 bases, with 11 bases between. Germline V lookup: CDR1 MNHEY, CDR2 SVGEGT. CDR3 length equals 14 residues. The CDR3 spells CASSYILGAQPQHF. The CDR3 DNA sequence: TGTGCCAGCAGTTACATTCTAGGAGCTCAGCCCCAGCATTTT.

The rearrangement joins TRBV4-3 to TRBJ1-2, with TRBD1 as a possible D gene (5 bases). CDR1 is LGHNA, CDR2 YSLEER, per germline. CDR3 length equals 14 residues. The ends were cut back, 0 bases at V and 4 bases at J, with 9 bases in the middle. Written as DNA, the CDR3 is TGCGCCAGCAGCCAAGATGGACAAGTCTATGGCTACACCTTC. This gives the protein CASSQDGQVYGYTF.

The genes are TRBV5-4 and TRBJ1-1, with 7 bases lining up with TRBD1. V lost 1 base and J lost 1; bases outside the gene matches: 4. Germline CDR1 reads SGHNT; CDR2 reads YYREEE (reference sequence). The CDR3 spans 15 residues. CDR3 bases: TGTGCCAGCAGCTTGAGGGGACAGAGGAACACTGAAGCTTTCTTT. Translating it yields CASSLRGQRNTEAFF.

This chain's CDR3 is CASSQRHAPDGGYTF. The CDR3 nucleotides read TGTGCCAGCAGCCAGAGACATGCCCCAGACGGTGGCTACACCTTC. The chain uses TRBV7-8 and TRBJ1-2; D gene uncertain. V was trimmed by 5 bases and J by 7 bases, leaving 20 bases between them. Looked up from germline, CDR1 is SGHVS and CDR2 is FQNEAQ. This CDR3 spans 15 amino acids. Combining the CDR3 with reference TRBV7-8 and TRBJ1-2 gives the whole variable domain GAGVSQSPRYKVAKRGQDVALRCDPISGHVSLFWYQQALGQGPEFLTYFQNEAQLDKSGLPSDRFFAERPEGSVSTLKIQRTQQEDSAVYLCASSQRHAPDGGYTFGSGTRLTVV.

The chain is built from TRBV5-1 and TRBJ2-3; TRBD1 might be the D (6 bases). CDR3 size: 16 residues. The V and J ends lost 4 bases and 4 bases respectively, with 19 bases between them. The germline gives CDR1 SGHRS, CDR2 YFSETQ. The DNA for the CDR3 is TGCGCCAGCAGCGCTAAACAGGGATCTGTCGCAGATACGCAGTATTTT. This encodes CASSAKQGSVADTQYF.

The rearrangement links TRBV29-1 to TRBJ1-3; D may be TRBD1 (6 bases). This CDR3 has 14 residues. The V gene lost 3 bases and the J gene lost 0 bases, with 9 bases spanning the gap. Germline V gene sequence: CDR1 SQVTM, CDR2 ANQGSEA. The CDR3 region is CSVDRTVSGNTIYF. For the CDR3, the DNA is TGCAGCGTTGATAGGACAGTCTCTGGAAACACCATATATTTT.

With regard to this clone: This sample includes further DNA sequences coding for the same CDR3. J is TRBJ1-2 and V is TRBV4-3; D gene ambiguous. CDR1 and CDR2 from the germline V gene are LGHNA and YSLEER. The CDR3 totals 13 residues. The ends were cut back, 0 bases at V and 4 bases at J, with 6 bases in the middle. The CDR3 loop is CASSQDRGYGYTF. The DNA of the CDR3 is TGCGCCAGCAGCCAAGATAGAGGCTATGGCTACACCTTC.

In DNA form, the CDR3 reads TGTGCCAGCAGTTACCCCGGGGGCTACACCTTC. Residues: CASSYPGGYTF. The chain couples TRBV6-6 to TRBJ1-2; D not resolved. In germline, CDR1 is MNHNY, CDR2 SVGAGI (reference sequence). Between the trimmed V and J ends, which lost 2 bases and 8 bases, there was a span of 6 bases. The CDR3 covers 11 residues.

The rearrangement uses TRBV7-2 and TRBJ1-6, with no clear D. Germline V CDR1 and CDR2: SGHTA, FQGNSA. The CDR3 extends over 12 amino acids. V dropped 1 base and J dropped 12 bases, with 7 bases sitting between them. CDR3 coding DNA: TGTGCCAGCAGCTTAGATATTCTACCCCTCCACTTT. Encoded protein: CASSLDILPLHF.

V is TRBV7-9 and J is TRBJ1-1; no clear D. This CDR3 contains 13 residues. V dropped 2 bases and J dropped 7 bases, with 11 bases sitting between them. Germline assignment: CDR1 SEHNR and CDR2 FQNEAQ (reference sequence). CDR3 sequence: CASSLRGPDEAFF. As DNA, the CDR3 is TGTGCCAGCAGCTTAAGAGGGCCTGATGAAGCTTTCTTT.

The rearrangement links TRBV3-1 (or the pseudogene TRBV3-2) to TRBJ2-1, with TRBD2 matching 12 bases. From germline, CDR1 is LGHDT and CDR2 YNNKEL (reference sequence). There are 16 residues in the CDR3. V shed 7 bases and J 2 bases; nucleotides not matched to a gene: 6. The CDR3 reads CASNTLAGGPYNEQFF. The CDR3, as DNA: TGTGCCAGCAACACTCTAGCGGGAGGGCCCTACAATGAGCAGTTCTTC.

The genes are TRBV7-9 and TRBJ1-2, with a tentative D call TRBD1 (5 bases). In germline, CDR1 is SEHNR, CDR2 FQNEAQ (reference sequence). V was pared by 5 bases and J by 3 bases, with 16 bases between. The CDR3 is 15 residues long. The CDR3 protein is CASSDLTAGYYGYTF. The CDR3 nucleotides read TGTGCCAGCAGCGACCTGACAGCTGGATACTATGGCTACACCTTC.

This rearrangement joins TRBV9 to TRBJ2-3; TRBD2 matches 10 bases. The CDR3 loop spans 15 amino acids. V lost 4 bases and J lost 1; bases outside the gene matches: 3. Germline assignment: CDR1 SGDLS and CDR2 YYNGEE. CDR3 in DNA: TGTGCCAGCAGCCCTAGCGGGAGCGGCACAGATACGCAGTATTTT. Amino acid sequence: CASSPSGSGTDTQYF. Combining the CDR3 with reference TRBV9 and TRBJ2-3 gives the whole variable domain DSGVTQTPKHLITATGQRVTLRCSPRSGDLSVYWYQQSLDQGLQFLIQYYNGEERAKGNILERFSAQQFPDLHSELNLSSLELGDSALYFCASSPSGSGTDTQYFGPGTRLTVL.

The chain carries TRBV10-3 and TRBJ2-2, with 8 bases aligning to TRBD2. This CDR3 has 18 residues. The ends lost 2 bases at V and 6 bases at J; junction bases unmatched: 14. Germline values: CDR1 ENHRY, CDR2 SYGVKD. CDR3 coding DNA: TGTGCCATCAGTGAGGTCCCGAGGGGACTAGGTGGTCCCGGGGAGCTGTTTTTT. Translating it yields CAISEVPRGLGGPGELFF.

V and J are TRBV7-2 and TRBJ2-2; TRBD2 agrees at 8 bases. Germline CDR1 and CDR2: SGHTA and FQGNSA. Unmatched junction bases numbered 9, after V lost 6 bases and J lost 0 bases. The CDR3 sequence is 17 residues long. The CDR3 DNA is TGTGCCAGCAGTGAGGGGGGCGGGGGGACGAACACCGGGGAGCTGTTTTTT. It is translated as CASSEGGGGTNTGELFF.

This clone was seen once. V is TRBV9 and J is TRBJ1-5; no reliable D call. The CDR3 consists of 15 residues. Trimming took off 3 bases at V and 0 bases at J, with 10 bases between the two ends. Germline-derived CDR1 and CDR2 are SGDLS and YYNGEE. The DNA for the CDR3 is TGTGCCAGCAGCGGAAACGGGTATAGCAATCAGCCCCAGCATTTT. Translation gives CASSGNGYSNQPQHF.

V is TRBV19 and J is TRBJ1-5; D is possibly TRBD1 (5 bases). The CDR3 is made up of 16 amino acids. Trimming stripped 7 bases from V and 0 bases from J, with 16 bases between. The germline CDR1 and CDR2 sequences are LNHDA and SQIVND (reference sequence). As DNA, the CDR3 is TGTGCCAGTACCCCGCGGAGGGGATATAGCAATCAGCCCCAGCATTTT. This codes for CASTPRRGYSNQPQHF.

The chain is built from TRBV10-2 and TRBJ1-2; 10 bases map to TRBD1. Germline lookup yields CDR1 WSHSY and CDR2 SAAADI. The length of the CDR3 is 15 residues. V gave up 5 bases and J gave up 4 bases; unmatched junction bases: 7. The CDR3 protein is CASSSRDRGFYGYTF. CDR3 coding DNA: TGCGCCAGCAGTAGCCGGGACAGGGGATTCTATGGCTACACCTTC.

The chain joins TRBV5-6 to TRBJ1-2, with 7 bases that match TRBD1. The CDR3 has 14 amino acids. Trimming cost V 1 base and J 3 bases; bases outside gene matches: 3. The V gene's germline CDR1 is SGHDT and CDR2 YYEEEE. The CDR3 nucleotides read TGTGCCAGCAGCTTGAGAGGGGGCGACTATGGCTACACCTTC. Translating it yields CASSLRGGDYGYTF.

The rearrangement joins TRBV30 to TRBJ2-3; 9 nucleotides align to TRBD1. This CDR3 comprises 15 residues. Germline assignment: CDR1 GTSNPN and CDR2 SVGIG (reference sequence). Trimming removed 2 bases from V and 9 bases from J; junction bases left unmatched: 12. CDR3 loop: CAWSSGQGRLGTQYF. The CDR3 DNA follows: TGTGCCTGGAGTAGCGGACAGGGGCGGTTGGGGACGCAGTATTTT.

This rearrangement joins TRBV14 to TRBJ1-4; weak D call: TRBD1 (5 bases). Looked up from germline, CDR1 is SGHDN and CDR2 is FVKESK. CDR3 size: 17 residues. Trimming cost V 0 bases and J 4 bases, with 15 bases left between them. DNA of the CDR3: TGTGCCAGCAGCCAAGATGAGTTTTGGGGCGATAATGAAAAACTGTTTTTT. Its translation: CASSQDEFWGDNEKLFF.

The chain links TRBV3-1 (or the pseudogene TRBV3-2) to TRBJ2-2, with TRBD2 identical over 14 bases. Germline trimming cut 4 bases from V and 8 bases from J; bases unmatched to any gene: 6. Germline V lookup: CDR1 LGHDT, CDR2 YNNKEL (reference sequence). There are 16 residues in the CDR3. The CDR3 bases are TGTGCCAGCAGCCCTAGCAGGACTAGCGGGAGGGGGGAGCTGTTTTTT. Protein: CASSPSRTSGRGELFF.

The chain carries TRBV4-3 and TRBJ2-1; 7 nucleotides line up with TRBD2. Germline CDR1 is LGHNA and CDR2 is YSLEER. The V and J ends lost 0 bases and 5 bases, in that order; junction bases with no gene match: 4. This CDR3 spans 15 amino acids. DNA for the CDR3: TGCGCCAGCAGCCAAGACGGGAGGCCTAACAATGAGCAGTTCTTC. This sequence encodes CASSQDGRPNNEQFF.

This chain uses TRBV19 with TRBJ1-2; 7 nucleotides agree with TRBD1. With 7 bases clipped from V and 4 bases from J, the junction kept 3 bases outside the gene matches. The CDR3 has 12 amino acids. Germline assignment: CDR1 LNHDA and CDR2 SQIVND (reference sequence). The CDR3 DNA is TGTGCCAGTACCCGACAGGGCTATGGCTACACCTTC. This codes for CASTRQGYGYTF. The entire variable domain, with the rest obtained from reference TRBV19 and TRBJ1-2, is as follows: DGGITQSPKYLFRKEGQNVTLSCEQNLNHDAMYWYRQDPGQGLRLIYYSQIVNDFQKGDIAEGYSVSREKKESFPLTVTSAQKNPTAFYLCASTRQGYGYTFGSGTRLTVV.

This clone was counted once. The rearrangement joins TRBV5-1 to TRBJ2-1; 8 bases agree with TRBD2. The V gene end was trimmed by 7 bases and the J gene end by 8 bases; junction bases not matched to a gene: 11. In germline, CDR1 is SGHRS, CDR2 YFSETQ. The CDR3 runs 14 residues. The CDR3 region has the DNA TGCGCCAGCCTCGAAACGGCGGGAGGTTATGAGCAGTTCTTC. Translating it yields CASLETAGGYEQFF.

The CDR3 is CASSPFGGNTQYF. CDR3 sequence (DNA): TGTGCCAGCAGTCCATTCGGGGGAAATACGCAGTATTTT. This sequence joins TRBV9 and TRBJ2-3; maybe TRBD2 (6 bases). Germline CDR1 reads SGDLS; CDR2 reads YYNGEE. The CDR3 is 13 residues long. The V end lost 5 bases, the J end lost 7 bases, and 14 bases lay between the germline ends.